This record concerns one T cell receptor (beta chain) sequence. What it binds is not known. This CDR3 region has 14 residues. From germline, CDR1 is SGHNT and CDR2 YENEEA. Trimming shortened V by 1 base and J by 9 bases, and 13 bases separated the two germline ends. Every patient had relapsed following autologous stem cell transplantation, and cohorts differed in brentuximab vedotin exposure. This sample stems from a study of PD-1 blockade in classical Hodgkin lymphoma. Broader study findings: Exclusion covered patients beginning nivolumab under 1 year post-ASCT.

The assay was immunoSEQ multiplex PCR, and TCRdb's table has in-frame clones only and misses some. The table lists 75,000 to 100,000 clones, roughly 80% of them singletons. This chain uses TRBV11-3 with TRBJ2-1, with a weak D call TRBD2 (6 bases). This sample comprised peripheral blood mononuclear cells (PBMCs), obtained before the second cycle of nivolumab. The clonotype was recovered from a human donor with classical Hodgkin lymphoma. CDR3 sequence (DNA): TGTGCCAGCAGCTTAGCGGGAGAGGATAGTGAGCAGTTCTTC. It encodes CASSLAGEDSEQFF. Looking up the rest from reference TRBV11-3 and TRBJ2-1 gives the full variable domain: EAGVVQSPRYKIIEKKQPVAFWCNPISGHNTLYWYLQNLGQGPELLIRYENEEAVDDSQLPKDRFSAERLKGVDSTLKIQPAELGDSAVYLCASSLAGEDSEQFFGPGTRLTVL.